Each of the 12 T cell receptor beta chains below was sequenced from the same sample in a study of blood T cell repertoires in COVID-19. The assay was immunoSEQ multiplex PCR, and TCRdb's table has in-frame clones only and misses some. Of approximately 240,000 clones in the sample, roughly 84% were seen once. Sequences were obtained from peripheral blood. All receptors come from a woman in her sixties or seventies with acute or convalescent COVID-19.

This clone showed up just a few times. This chain uses TRBV5-1 with TRBJ2-1, with 7 bases fitting TRBD1. The CDR3 contains 15 residues. Germline V gene data show CDR1 as SGHRS and CDR2 as YFSETQ. The V segment lost 0 bases and the J segment 5 bases; nucleotides outside the gene matches: 5. The CDR3 loop is CASSLGDRTNNEQFF. The CDR3 DNA is TGCGCCAGCAGCTTGGGGGACAGAACCAACAATGAGCAGTTCTTC.

The CDR3 is CASSFRTPGGGYTF. For the CDR3, the DNA is TGTGCCAGCAGTTTTAGGACCCCTGGGGGCGGCTACACCTTC. This chain joins TRBV2 and TRBJ1-2; possible D gene TRBD1, 6 bases. V lost 5 bases and J 8 bases, leaving 18 bases between the germline ends. Germline-derived CDR1 and CDR2 are SNHLY and FYNNEI. The CDR3 runs 14 residues.

The rearrangement joins TRBV3-1 (or the pseudogene TRBV3-2) to TRBJ2-3, with a tentative D call TRBD1 (5 bases). Per germline, CDR1 LGHDT and CDR2 YNNKEL (reference sequence). The CDR3 covers 12 residues. V lost 5 bases and J 6 bases, leaving 9 bases between the germline ends. The CDR3 spells CASSFNRDTQYF. Here the CDR3 DNA reads TGTGCCAGCAGCTTTAACAGGGATACGCAGTATTTT.

The chain combines TRBV5-8 with TRBJ1-3, with D possibly matching TRBD1 (5 bases). CDR1 is SGHTS, CDR2 YDEGEE, per germline. This CDR3 has 14 residues. Trimming stripped 4 bases from V and 0 bases from J, with 8 bases between. The chain's CDR3 is CASSPGRSGNTIYF. In DNA form, the CDR3 reads TGTGCCAGCAGCCCAGGGCGCTCTGGAAACACCATATATTTT. The variable domain in full, with the rest retrieved from reference TRBV5-8 and TRBJ1-3, is EAGVTQSPTHLIKTRGQQATLRCSPISGHTSVYWYQQALGLGLQFLLWYDEGEERNRGNFPPRFSGRQFPNYSSELNVNALELEDSALYLCASSPGRSGNTIYFGEGSWLTVV.

This clone has just a few counts. V and J are TRBV28 and TRBJ2-3, with 7 positions matching TRBD2. After removal of 7 bases from V and 3 bases from J, the junction contained 7 bases not matched to a gene. The CDR3 is made up of 14 amino acids. The germline V gene encodes CDR1 MDHEN and CDR2 SYDVKM. DNA of the CDR3: TGTGCCAGCAAGTCCGGGGGGTGGACAGATACGCAGTATTTT. Amino acids: CASKSGGWTDTQYF.

V and J are TRBV9 and TRBJ2-5; D is possibly TRBD1 (5 bases). V lost 4 bases and J 3 bases, leaving 10 bases between the germline ends. This CDR3 region has 13 residues. The germline gives CDR1 SGDLS, CDR2 YYNGEE. This chain's CDR3 is CASSFGHKETQYF. CDR3 bases: TGTGCCAGCAGCTTCGGACACAAAGAGACCCAGTACTTC.

The chain is built from TRBV30 and TRBJ1-5, with a possible D match to TRBD1 (6 bases). Germline V lookup: CDR1 GTSNPN, CDR2 SVGIG (reference sequence). V was clipped by 2 bases and J by 3 bases, with 8 bases between them. CDR3 length equals 13 residues. The CDR3 sequence is CAWSQGFNQPQHF. The CDR3 DNA sequence: TGTGCCTGGAGTCAGGGGTTCAATCAGCCCCAGCATTTT.

This sequence joins TRBV7-8 and TRBJ1-1, with no clear D. The CDR3 is 14 residues long. V lost 1 base and J lost 8, with 14 bases in between. CDR1 is SGHVS, CDR2 FQNEAQ, per germline. In nucleotides, the CDR3 is TGTGCCAGCAGCTTAGGTTCAGGTCCCCGAGAAGCTTTCTTT. Translating gives CASSLGSGPREAFF.

The rearrangement uses TRBV9 and TRBJ2-4, with D tentatively TRBD1 (6 bases). The CDR3 is 15 amino acids. CDR1 is SGDLS, CDR2 YYNGEE, per germline. V shed 0 bases and J shed 7 bases, with 14 bases lying between them. The CDR3 DNA reads as TGTGCCAGCAGCGTAGACGGACAGAGACCGAACATTCAGTACTTC. It translates to CASSVDGQRPNIQYF.

This clone was detected a few times. The sample carries other DNA sequences with the same CDR3. CDR3 amino acids: CASSPWGQGGGGDTF. Written as DNA, the CDR3 is TGTGCCAGTTCTCCTTGGGGACAGGGGGGTGGAGGGGACACCTTC. The V and J genes are TRBV6-5 and TRBJ1-2; 11 bases line up with TRBD1. This CDR3 is 15 amino acids long. Germline V lookup: CDR1 MNHEY, CDR2 SVGAGI. The trim removed 9 bases at V and 12 bases at J, leaving 18 bases unmatched.

The V gene is TRBV4-1, the J gene TRBJ2-2; D is unclear. Trimming pared 0 bases from V and 0 bases from J, leaving 5 bases between. Germline values: CDR1 MGHRA, CDR2 YSYEKL. The CDR3 has 15 amino acids. CDR3 loop: CASSQDPTNTGELFF. DNA for the CDR3: TGCGCCAGCAGCCAAGATCCTACGAACACCGGGGAGCTGTTTTTT.

The chain combines TRBV9 with TRBJ1-6, with a tentative D call TRBD1 (6 bases). The V gene lost 4 bases and the J gene lost 2 bases, with 28 bases spanning the gap. Germline CDR1 and CDR2: SGDLS and YYNGEE. There are 21 residues in the CDR3. Here the CDR3 DNA reads TGTGCCAGCAGCCCACGTAAACAGGGTTTCAACAGGTTCCCCTATAATTCACCCCTCCACTTT. Amino acid sequence: CASSPRKQGFNRFPYNSPLHF.